This record looks at one TCR beta chain sequence and its context. Its antigen remains unidentified. The method was immunoSEQ multiplex PCR; TCRdb's version includes in-frame clones alone and lacks a portion of them. The sample has about 14,000 clones, about 73% seen once. This sample stems from a study of vaccination effects on CD4 cells after COVID-19. After expansion with viral peptide pools in the ViraFEST assay, antigen-specific CD4+ T cells were sequenced. With 10 days of culture completed, CD4+ T cells were isolated. Infection dated between March and December 2020, before the Alpha, Beta and Delta variants reached the United States. Every participant took two doses of the BNT162b2 or mRNA-1273 vaccine. The CDR3 extends over 16 amino acids. Trimming left V 0 bases short and J 4 bases short, with 13 bases between. Germline-derived CDR1 and CDR2 are MNHNS and SASEGT.

The sample was CD4+ T cells from PBMCs cultured with HCoV-NL63 spike peptides, taken after COVID-19 vaccination. The clonotype comes from a human donor who had a prior SARS-CoV-2 infection. The V call is TRBV6-1, the J call TRBJ1-5; possible D gene TRBD1, 6 bases. CDR3 residues: CASSEALRRGNQPQHF. The CDR3 coding sequence is TGTGCCAGCAGTGAAGCGCTTCGCAGGGGAAATCAGCCCCAGCATTTT.